A selection of T cell receptor beta chains follows, all from one sample in a study of cytomegalovirus exposure and HLA in healthy donors. Profiled with immunoSEQ multiplex PCR; TCRdb holds only in-frame clones, not every one. The sample has 100,000 to 150,000 clones; over 60% are singletons. The sample taken for sequencing was PBMCs. These receptors were collected from a woman in her sixties or seventies in good health and CMV-seropositive. Each CDR3 is given with its conserved first and last residue. A D gene is named only where the DNA matches it firmly. Part of the rows lack a size; the others show once, few, many or a class for expanded clones.

TRBD1 | TRBJ1-2 | . | TRBV7-6 | 14 | CASSPQGGGYGYTF | TGTGCCAGCAGTCCACAGGGGGGCGGCTATGGCTACACCTTC
. | TRBJ2-2 | few | TRBV9 | 15 | CASSVQQGFTGELFF | TGTGCCAGCAGTGTGCAGCAGGGATTCACCGGGGAGCTGTTTTTT
TRBD2 | TRBJ2-1 | few | TRBV7-2 | 15 | CASSLDGLAGVEQFF | TGTGCCAGCAGCTTAGATGGATTAGCGGGTGTTGAGCAGTTCTTC
. | TRBJ2-1 | once | TRBV20-1 | 11 | CSAAQGNEQFF | TGCAGTGCTGCACAGGGCAATGAGCAGTTCTTC
. | TRBJ2-7 | . | TRBV7-8 | 13 | CASNLGASYEQYF | TGTGCCAGCAACCTGGGAGCCTCCTACGAGCAGTACTTC
TRBD1 | TRBJ2-5 | . | TRBV7-8 | 14 | CAGSRTGGLETQYF | TGTGCCGGCTCTAGGACAGGGGGCCTGGAGACCCAGTACTTC
. | TRBJ2-7 | few | TRBV7-2 | 15 | CASSTRLDRAYEQYF | TGTGCCAGCAGCACCAGACTAGACCGAGCCTACGAGCAGTACTTC
TRBD2 | TRBJ2-1 | . | TRBV18 | 16 | CASSLRLAGGNNEQFF | TGTGCCAGCTCATTGCGTCTAGCGGGAGGAAACAATGAGCAGTTCTTC
. | TRBJ2-3 | . | TRBV7-9 | 13 | CASSLRPTDTQYF | TGTGCCAGCAGCCTCCGTCCCACAGATACGCAGTATTTT
TRBD2 | TRBJ2-5 | . | TRBV5-8 | 17 | CASSQIGTSGSRETQYF | TGTGCCAGCAGCCAAATAGGTACTAGCGGGAGTCGAGAGACCCAGTACTTC
. | TRBJ2-6 | . | TRBV9 | 16 | CASSGGEAAGANVLTF | TGTGCCAGCAGTGGAGGGGAGGCGGCTGGGGCCAACGTCCTGACTTTC
. | TRBJ1-6 | few | TRBV6-5 | 15 | CASSPLGDSNSPLHF | TGTGCCAGCAGCCCGCTCGGAGACTCTAATTCACCCCTCCACTTT
TRBD1 | TRBJ1-1 | . | TRBV5-5 | 14 | CASSQGGMNTEAFF | TGTGCCAGCAGCCAAGGGGGCATGAACACTGAAGCTTTCTTT
TRBD1 | TRBJ2-5 | . | TRBV4-3 | 15 | CASSQELEGAETQYF | TGCGCCAGCAGCCAAGAGCTAGAGGGGGCCGAGACCCAGTACTTC
. | TRBJ1-5 | . | TRBV4-3 | 13 | CASSQDRYQPQHF | TGCGCCAGCAGCCAAGACAGATATCAGCCCCAGCATTTT
. | TRBJ2-3 | . | TRBV4-2 | 13 | CASSRSRADTQYF | TGTGCCAGCAGTCGAAGTAGAGCAGATACGCAGTATTTT
. | TRBJ2-5 | . | TRBV30 | 12 | CAWSGGFQTQYF | TGTGCCTGGAGTGGAGGGTTTCAGACCCAGTACTTC
TRBD1 | TRBJ1-1 | few | TRBV6-5 | 13 | CASSYEGRGRRFF | TGTGCCAGCAGTTACGAGGGCAGGGGGCGGAGGTTCTTT
TRBD1 | TRBJ1-2 | . | TRBV30 | 12 | CAWKATGGGYTF | TGTGCCTGGAAGGCTACAGGGGGCGGCTACACCTTC
TRBD1 | TRBJ1-3 | . | TRBV18 | 16 | CASSKQGASSGNTIYF | TGTGCCAGCTCAAAACAGGGGGCATCCTCTGGAAACACCATATATTTT
TRBD1 | TRBJ2-5 | . | TRBV18 | 16 | CASSPRGTGDVGTQYF | TGTGCCAGCTCACCCCGGGGGACAGGGGACGTGGGGACCCAGTACTTC
. | TRBJ2-5 | . | TRBV7-8 | 14 | CASSSDLGPETQYF | TGTGCCAGCAGCTCCGACTTAGGTCCGGAGACCCAGTACTTC
TRBD2 | TRBJ2-5 | . | TRBV7-2 | 15 | CASSLRLAGQETQYF | TGTGCCAGCAGCCTAAGACTAGCGGGCCAAGAGACCCAGTACTTC
. | TRBJ1-5 | . | TRBV7-2 | 14 | CASSSKRGSQPQHF | TGTGCCAGCAGCTCCAAAAGAGGAAGCCAGCCCCAGCATTTT
. | TRBJ1-2 | . | TRBV9 | 15 | CASSPTSVVGYGYTF | TGTGCCAGCAGCCCAACCTCGGTTGTTGGCTATGGCTACACCTTC
TRBD1 | TRBJ1-2 | . | TRBV10-1 | 16 | CASSEPPGQENYGYTF | TGCGCCAGCAGTGAGCCCCCGGGACAGGAAAACTATGGCTACACCTTC
. | TRBJ2-1 | . | TRBV2 | 13 | CASSGLAYNEQFF | TGTGCCAGCAGTGGACTAGCCTACAATGAGCAGTTCTTC
. | TRBJ1-5 | . | TRBV11-2 | 16 | CASSLGGTYSNQPQHF | TGTGCCAGCAGCTTAGGGGGGACATATAGCAATCAGCCCCAGCATTTT
. | TRBJ1-4 | . | TRBV11-2 | 16 | CASSLERGATNEKLFF | TGTGCCAGCAGCTTAGAACGGGGAGCAACTAATGAAAAACTGTTTTTT
. | TRBJ1-3 | . | TRBV19 | 14 | CASSIFSSGNTIYF | TGTGCCAGTAGTATTTTCAGCTCTGGAAACACCATATATTTT
TRBD1 | TRBJ1-4 | . | TRBV4-1 | 16 | CASSHLAGDRDEKLFF | TGCGCCAGCAGCCACTTAGCAGGGGACAGGGATGAAAAACTGTTTTTT